A few counts support the clone carrying this TCR beta chain. Some clones are missing from TCRdb's copy, which holds only in-frame ones; the method was immunoSEQ multiplex PCR. The sample holds 90,000 to 110,000 clones, 85% to 90% seen once. This specimen comes from a study of T cell responses to AZD1222 COVID-19 vaccine. The germline V gene has CDR1 MNHEY and CDR2 SVGEGT. The CDR3 extends over 13 amino acids. The V and J ends lost 4 bases and 5 bases respectively, with 11 bases between them. V and J are TRBV6-2 or TRBV6-3 and TRBJ1-1, with D tentatively TRBD1 (5 bases). The clonotype was recovered from an adult in good health. The specimen was peripheral blood, collected on day 0 of AZD1222 vaccination. CDR3 region: CASSLSGRTEAFF. CDR3 nucleotides: TGTGCCAGCAGTTTGTCAGGGAGGACTGAAGCTTTCTTT.